This TCR beta chain was sequenced in a study of OX40 agonist ivuxolimab in advanced cancers. Study context: Of the participants, about 40% had some prior anti-PD-1, anti-PD-L1 or anti-CTLA-4 therapy, which was allowed. Findings and caveats of the study: Among T cells, CD8+ cells averaged more expanded clones than CD4+ cells. Clonal expansion was seen in CD4+ and CD8+ blood T cells by week 6 at 0.1 to 3.0 mg/kg.

Patients had blood sampled at baseline and again on cycle 4 day 1 and cycle 7 day 1. The table came from immunoSEQ multiplex PCR; TCRdb's copy has only in-frame clones and leaves some out. The table records about 73,000 clones, 92% of them present only once. This CDR3 has 14 residues. V lost 6 bases, J lost 0 bases, and 11 bases lay in between. The germline gives CDR1 MNHNY, CDR2 SVGAGI (reference sequence). As to this clone: Its antigen remains unknown.

The V gene is TRBV6-6, the J gene TRBJ1-1; TRBD1 is a possible D gene (6 bases). The receptor was derived from an adult with an advanced solid tumor such as melanoma, head and neck, liver or kidney cancer. This material consisted of CD4+ or CD8+ T cells sorted from blood, taken in a trial of the OX40 agonist ivuxolimab. This CDR3 is CASSPDRLNTEAFF. The CDR3 coding sequence is TGTGCCAGCAGCCCCGACAGGTTGAACACTGAAGCTTTCTTT.